Listed below are T cell receptor beta chains from one sample, sequenced in a study of cytotoxic CD8 clonotypes in ibrutinib-treated CLL. TCRdb keeps only in-frame clones here, not all; method: immunoSEQ multiplex PCR. The repertoire includes around 24,000 clones, nearly 80% of them detected once, and around 8.5% sits in the top ten. The sequenced sample was PBMCs, obtained before ibrutinib treatment. The source of these receptors is a human donor with chronic lymphocytic leukemia. The CDR3 runs from the conserved cysteine through the conserved F or W. D genes are given only for firm matches. A row's size may be missing; if present it is once, few, many or a size class.

V gene,J gene,clone size,D gene,CDR3 protein,CDR3 DNA
TRBV7-2,TRBJ2-2,.,.,CASSLDGYGTGELFF,TGTGCCAGCAGCTTAGATGGATACGGCACCGGGGAGCTGTTTTTT
TRBV4-2,TRBJ2-2,.,TRBD2,CASSQDQGTSGTGELFF,TGTGCCAGCAGCCAAGATCAGGGGACTAGCGGAACCGGGGAGCTGTTTTTT
TRBV19,TRBJ1-1,.,.,CASSGQVNTEAFF,TGTGCCAGTAGTGGCCAGGTTAACACTGAAGCTTTCTTT
TRBV6-1,TRBJ1-4,.,.,CASSDWAVEEKLFF,TGTGCCAGCAGTGATTGGGCAGTAGAGGAAAAACTGTTTTTT
TRBV10-3,TRBJ2-7,few,TRBD2,CAITPLAGDTYEQYF,TGTGCCATCACCCCCCTAGCGGGAGATACCTACGAGCAGTACTTC
TRBV7-9,TRBJ1-1,.,.,CASSLVGGVEAFF,TGTGCCAGCAGCTTAGTGGGGGGTGTAGAAGCTTTCTTT
TRBV11-2,TRBJ2-1,.,.,CASSSLLWGRTRNEQFF,TGTGCCAGCAGCTCCTTACTCTGGGGCAGGACGAGGAATGAGCAGTTCTTC
TRBV7-2,TRBJ2-5,.,.,CASALYLVSGLDF,TGTGCCAGCGCATTATACCTCGTTAGCGGATTGGACTTC
TRBV23-1,TRBJ1-3,few,.,CASSPIPDRRCSGNTIYF,TGCGCCAGCAGTCCCATCCCGGACAGACGGTGCTCTGGAAACACCATATATTTT
TRBV27,TRBJ2-1,.,.,CASSILGQPNEQFF,TGTGCCAGCAGTATCCTAGGACAGCCCAATGAGCAGTTCTTC
TRBV6-1,TRBJ2-2,.,.,CASSDRRTANTGELFF,TGTGCCAGCAGTGACCGGCGGACAGCGAACACCGGGGAGCTGTTTTTT
TRBV5-6,TRBJ2-1,.,.,CASSLQSSWNEQFF,TGTGCCAGCAGCTTACAGTCTTCGTGGAATGAGCAGTTCTTC
TRBV7-2,TRBJ1-3,.,.,CASSLVSTSSGNTIYF,TGTGCCAGCAGCTTGGTCAGTACATCCTCTGGAAACACCATATATTTT
TRBV28,TRBJ1-3,.,TRBD1,CASREQGGRGNTIYF,TGTGCCAGCAGAGAGCAAGGGGGCAGGGGAAACACCATATATTTT
TRBV7-9,TRBJ2-7,.,.,CASSVGRDGEQYF,TGTGCCAGCAGCGTCGGCAGGGATGGAGAGCAGTACTTC
TRBV28,TRBJ1-2,.,TRBD1,CASDGADRAGSGYTF,TGTGCCAGCGACGGGGCCGACAGGGCAGGTTCTGGCTACACCTTC
TRBV6-4,TRBJ2-1,once,.,CASSDSFRGTRRHNEQFF,TGTGCCAGCAGTGACTCTTTCAGGGGGACTAGACGGCACAATGAGCAGTTCTTC
TRBV29-1,TRBJ2-7,.,.,CSVDTGEAYEQYF,TGCAGCGTTGACACAGGAGAAGCCTACGAGCAGTACTTC
TRBV27,TRBJ1-1,.,.,CASRSGQLNTEAFF,TGTGCCAGCAGATCTGGACAGTTGAACACTGAAGCTTTCTTT
TRBV7-2,TRBJ2-1,.,.,CASSLSLVTRNEQFF,TGTGCCAGCAGCTTATCTTTGGTGACTCGCAATGAGCAGTTCTTC
TRBV7-3,TRBJ2-3,once,TRBD2,CASSLTSGSGSNTQYF,TGTGCCAGCAGCTTAACTAGCGGGAGTGGCTCAAATACGCAGTATTTT
TRBV19,TRBJ1-5,.,.,CASRQPRGGNQPQHF,TGTGCCAGCAGACAACCTCGGGGGGGCAATCAGCCCCAGCATTTT
TRBV5-1,TRBJ2-5,few,.,CASSLVGETQYF,TGCGCCAGCAGCTTGGTCGGGGAGACCCAGTACTTC
TRBV7-2,TRBJ2-7,.,TRBD1,CASSPGTVSYEQYF,TGTGCCAGCAGCCCCGGGACAGTCTCCTACGAGCAGTACTTC
TRBV7-2,TRBJ2-7,once,.,CASSQEYSEQYF,TGTGCCAGCAGCCAGGAGTACTCCGAGCAGTACTTC
TRBV6-5,TRBJ2-7,once,.,CASSPRGGTDYEQYF,TGTGCCAGCAGTCCAAGGGGGGGGACTGACTACGAGCAGTACTTC
TRBV6-4,TRBJ1-1,.,TRBD1,CASSRDRGLEAFF,TGTGCCAGCAGTAGGGACAGGGGGCTTGAAGCTTTCTTT
TRBV7-2,TRBJ2-2,once,.,CASSLERGAPTGELFF,TGTGCCAGCAGCTTAGAGAGGGGTGCCCCAACCGGGGAGCTGTTTTTT
TRBV6-1,TRBJ1-5,few,.,CASSDNMDLYQPQHF,TGTGCCAGCAGTGACAACATGGACCTGTATCAGCCCCAGCATTTT
TRBV25-1,TRBJ2-7,.,TRBD2,CASSDTSGFSYEQYF,TGTGCCAGCAGTGACACTAGCGGCTTCTCCTACGAGCAGTACTTC
TRBV27,TRBJ1-1,.,.,CASRRPTGEAFF,TGTGCCAGCAGGCGTCCGACAGGTGAAGCTTTCTTT
TRBV5-6,TRBJ1-1,.,.,CASSLVGRTEAFF,TGTGCCAGCAGCTTGGTGGGAAGAACTGAAGCTTTCTTT
TRBV25-1,TRBJ2-1,.,TRBD2,CASSDSVAGVNNEQFF,TGTGCCAGCAGTGATTCCGTAGCGGGAGTAAACAATGAGCAGTTCTTC
TRBV7-9,TRBJ2-5,.,TRBD2,CASTRTSGSQETQYF,TGTGCCAGCACCAGGACTAGCGGTTCCCAAGAGACCCAGTACTTC
TRBV5-6,TRBJ1-2,.,.,CASSLSALSSRGYTF,TGTGCCAGCAGCTTATCCGCTTTGAGTTCCCGCGGCTACACCTTC
TRBV18,TRBJ2-3,.,.,CASSPQTSSTDTQYF,TGTGCCAGCTCACCACAAACATCAAGCACAGATACGCAGTATTTT
TRBV18,TRBJ1-2,.,TRBD1,CASSPGQGAYGYTF,TGTGCCAGCTCACCGGGACAGGGGGCCTATGGCTACACCTTC
TRBV2,TRBJ1-1,.,.,CASSPRVTNTEAFF,TGTGCCAGCAGTCCCAGAGTTACGAACACTGAAGCTTTCTTT
TRBV28,TRBJ1-2,few,.,CVSGGKSYGYTF,TGTGTTTCGGGTGGTAAGAGCTATGGCTACACCTTC
TRBV5-1,TRBJ1-1,few,.,CASSRGMDTEAFF,TGCGCCAGCAGCCGGGGTATGGACACTGAAGCTTTCTTT
TRBV19,TRBJ2-1,.,TRBD2,CASSVRDYGEQFF,TGTGCCAGTAGTGTCCGGGACTACGGTGAGCAGTTCTTC
TRBV11-2,TRBJ1-3,.,.,CASSLGSTGNTIYF,TGTGCCAGCAGCTTAGGTTCCACTGGAAACACCATATATTTT
TRBV28,TRBJ1-2,.,.,CASSLSLGDAGYTF,TGTGCCAGCAGTTTATCCTTAGGTGACGCTGGCTACACCTTC
TRBV7-2,TRBJ1-4,.,.,CASSLDVPPATNEKLFF,TGTGCCAGCAGCTTAGACGTTCCCCCAGCAACTAATGAAAAACTGTTTTTT
TRBV27,TRBJ2-7,few,.,CASSLVVHSNEQYF,TGTGCCAGCAGTTTAGTCGTTCACTCTAACGAGCAGTACTTC
TRBV30,TRBJ2-5,.,.,CAWSGALQETQYF,TGTGCCTGGAGTGGTGCGCTCCAAGAGACCCAGTACTTC
TRBV28,TRBJ2-1,.,TRBD1,CASLSGTAYNEQFF,TGTGCCAGCCTATCCGGGACAGCTTACAATGAGCAGTTCTTC
TRBV4-1,TRBJ1-2,.,TRBD1,CASSQADRGRGGYTF,TGCGCCAGCAGCCAAGCGGACAGGGGCCGGGGGGGCTACACCTTC
TRBV11-2,TRBJ2-7,.,TRBD2,CASSLEGSERERRPYEQYF,TGTGCCAGCAGCTTAGAAGGGTCCGAGCGGGAGCGGAGGCCCTACGAGCAGTACTTC
TRBV5-6,TRBJ2-7,few,.,CASSLSEGRSSSYEQYF,TGTGCCAGCAGCTTGTCTGAGGGACGGTCAAGCTCCTACGAGCAGTACTTC
TRBV7-2,TRBJ2-1,few,TRBD1,CASSSTKGALNEQFF,TGTGCCAGCAGCTCCACTAAGGGGGCCCTCAATGAGCAGTTCTTC
TRBV10-1,TRBJ2-3,.,TRBD2,CASSKLAGGVDTQYF,TGCGCCAGCAGTAAACTAGCGGGAGGGGTAGATACGCAGTATTTT
TRBV11-2,TRBJ2-2,.,TRBD2,CASSLAGVTAYGELFF,TGTGCCAGCAGCCTAGCGGGAGTCACAGCCTACGGGGAGCTGTTTTTT
TRBV5-6,TRBJ2-5,few,TRBD2,CASSRAGASETQYF,TGTGCCAGCAGCCGAGCGGGAGCGAGTGAGACCCAGTACTTC
TRBV7-3,TRBJ2-7,.,TRBD1,CASSRDRVDEQYF,TGTGCCAGCAGCCGCGACAGGGTCGACGAGCAGTACTTC
TRBV19,TRBJ1-5,.,.,CASSMHSPSNQPQHF,TGTGCCAGTAGTATGCACAGCCCTAGCAATCAGCCCCAGCATTTT
TRBV7-2,TRBJ2-1,.,TRBD2,CASSAASGPYNEQFF,TGTGCCAGCAGCGCTGCTAGCGGGCCGTACAATGAGCAGTTCTTC
TRBV19,TRBJ2-6,.,TRBD1,CASSISPLTGSRGSGANVLTF,TGTGCCAGTAGTATATCCCCCTTGACAGGGTCGAGAGGCTCTGGGGCCAACGTCCTGACTTTC